This T cell receptor (beta chain) was recorded in a study of cytomegalovirus exposure and HLA in healthy donors. Study details: An earlier analysis identified 117 million unique TCR beta sequences in 150 million to 200 million T cells. Overall study results and limits: In a later analysis, TCR beta V- and J-gene trimming showed a link to a missense DCLRE1C variant. Near-uniform donor sequencing depth was presumed by presence/absence analyses.

In the PCR, 60 Vbeta and 13 Jbeta primers were used. The method was immunoSEQ multiplex PCR; TCRdb's version includes in-frame clones alone and lacks a portion of them. This sample's table reports 150,000 to 200,000 clones. As for this clone: The antigen is undetermined.

This TCR derives from a man aged 25 to 45 in good health and CMV-seronegative. Sequences were obtained from PBMCs.

The CDR3 DNA reads TGTGCCAGTAAGGGGCTCGTGAACACCGGGGAGCTGTTTTTT. Translation: CASKGLVNTGELFF. The chain recombines TRBV19 with TRBJ2-2; the D gene is possibly TRBD1 (5 bases). The germline gives CDR1 LNHDA, CDR2 SQIVND (reference sequence). Between the trimmed V and J ends, which lost 7 bases and 1 base, there was a span of 10 bases. This CDR3 spans 14 amino acids.